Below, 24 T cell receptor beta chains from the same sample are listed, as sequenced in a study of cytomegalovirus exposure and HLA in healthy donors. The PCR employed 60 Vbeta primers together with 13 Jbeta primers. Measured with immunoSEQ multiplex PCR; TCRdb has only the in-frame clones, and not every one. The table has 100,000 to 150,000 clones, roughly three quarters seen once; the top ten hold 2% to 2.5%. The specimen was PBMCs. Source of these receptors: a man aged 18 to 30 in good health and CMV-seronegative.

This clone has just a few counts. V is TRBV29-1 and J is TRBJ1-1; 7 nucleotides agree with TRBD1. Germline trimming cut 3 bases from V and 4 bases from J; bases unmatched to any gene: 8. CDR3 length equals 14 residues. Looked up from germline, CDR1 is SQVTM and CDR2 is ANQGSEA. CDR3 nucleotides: TGCAGCGTTGAGAGACAGGGTTTTGGCACTGAAGCTTTCTTT. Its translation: CSVERQGFGTEAFF.

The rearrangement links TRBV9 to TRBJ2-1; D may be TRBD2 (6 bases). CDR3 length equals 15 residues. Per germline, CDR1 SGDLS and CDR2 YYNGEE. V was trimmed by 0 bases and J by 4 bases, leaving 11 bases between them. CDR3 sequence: CASSVVGGEYNEQFF. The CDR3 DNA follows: TGTGCCAGCAGCGTAGTGGGAGGCGAGTACAATGAGCAGTTCTTC.

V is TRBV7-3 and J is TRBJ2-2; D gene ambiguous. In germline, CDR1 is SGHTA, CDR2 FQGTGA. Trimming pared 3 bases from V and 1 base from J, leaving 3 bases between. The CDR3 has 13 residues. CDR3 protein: CASSFGNTGELFF. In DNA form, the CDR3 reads TGTGCCAGCAGCTTCGGGAACACCGGGGAGCTGTTTTTT.

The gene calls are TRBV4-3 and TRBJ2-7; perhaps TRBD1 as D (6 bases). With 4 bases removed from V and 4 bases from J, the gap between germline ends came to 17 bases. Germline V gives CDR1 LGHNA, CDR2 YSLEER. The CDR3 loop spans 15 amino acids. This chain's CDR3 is CASSPSWGQQYEQYF. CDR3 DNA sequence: TGCGCCAGCAGCCCTTCATGGGGACAACAGTACGAGCAGTACTTC.

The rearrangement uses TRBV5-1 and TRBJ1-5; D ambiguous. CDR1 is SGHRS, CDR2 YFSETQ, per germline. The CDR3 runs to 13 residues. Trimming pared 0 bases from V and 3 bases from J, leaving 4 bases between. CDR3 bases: TGCGCCAGCAGCTTGGAGCCCAATCAGCCCCAGCATTTT. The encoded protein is CASSLEPNQPQHF.

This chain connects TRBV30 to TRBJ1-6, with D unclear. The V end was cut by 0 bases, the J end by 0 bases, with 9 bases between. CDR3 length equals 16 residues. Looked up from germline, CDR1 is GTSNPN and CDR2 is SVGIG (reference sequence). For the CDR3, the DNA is TGTGCCTGGAGTGTCGGCCGGAGCTCCTATAATTCACCCCTCCACTTT. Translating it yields CAWSVGRSSYNSPLHF.

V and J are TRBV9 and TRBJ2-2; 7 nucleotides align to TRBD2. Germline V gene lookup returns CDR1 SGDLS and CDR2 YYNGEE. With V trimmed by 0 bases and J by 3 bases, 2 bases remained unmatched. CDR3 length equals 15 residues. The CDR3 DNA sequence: TGTGCCAGCAGCGTAGGGACTAGTGACACCGGGGAGCTGTTTTTT. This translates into CASSVGTSDTGELFF.

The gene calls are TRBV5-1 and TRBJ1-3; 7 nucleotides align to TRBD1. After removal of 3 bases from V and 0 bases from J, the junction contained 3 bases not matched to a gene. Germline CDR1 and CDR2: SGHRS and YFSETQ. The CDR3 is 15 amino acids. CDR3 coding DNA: TGCGCCAGCAGCTCGGGACAGACCTCTGGAAACACCATATATTTT. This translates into CASSSGQTSGNTIYF.

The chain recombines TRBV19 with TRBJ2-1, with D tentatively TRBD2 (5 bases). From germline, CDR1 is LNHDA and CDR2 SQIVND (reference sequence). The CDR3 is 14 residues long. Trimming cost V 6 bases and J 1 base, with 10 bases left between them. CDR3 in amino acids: CASSAGYSYNEQFF. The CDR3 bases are TGTGCCAGTAGCGCGGGTTATTCCTACAATGAGCAGTTCTTC.

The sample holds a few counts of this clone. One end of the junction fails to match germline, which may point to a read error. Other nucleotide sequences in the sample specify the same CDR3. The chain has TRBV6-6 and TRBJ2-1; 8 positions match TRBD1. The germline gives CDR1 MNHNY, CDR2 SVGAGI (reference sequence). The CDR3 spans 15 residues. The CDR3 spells CASSYRTGSHNEQFF. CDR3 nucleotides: TGTGCTAGCAGTTACCGGACAGGGAGCCACAATGAGCAGTTCTTC.

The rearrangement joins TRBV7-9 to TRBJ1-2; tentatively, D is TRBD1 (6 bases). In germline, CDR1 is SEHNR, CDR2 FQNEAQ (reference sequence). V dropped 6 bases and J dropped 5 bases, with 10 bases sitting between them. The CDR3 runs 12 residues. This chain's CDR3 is CASSLGGYGYTF. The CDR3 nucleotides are TGTGCCAGCAGTCTAGGGGGATATGGCTACACCTTC.

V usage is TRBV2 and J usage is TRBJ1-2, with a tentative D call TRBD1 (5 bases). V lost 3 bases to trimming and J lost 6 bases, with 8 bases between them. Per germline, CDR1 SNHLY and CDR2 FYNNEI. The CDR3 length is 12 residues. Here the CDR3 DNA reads TGTGCCAGCAGTGATACGGGGGATGGCTACACCTTC. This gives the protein CASSDTGDGYTF.

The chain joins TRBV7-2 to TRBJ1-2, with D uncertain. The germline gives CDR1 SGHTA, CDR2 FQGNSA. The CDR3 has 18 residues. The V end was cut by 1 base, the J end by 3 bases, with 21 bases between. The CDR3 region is CASSLVSREKRRYYGYTF. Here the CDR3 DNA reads TGTGCCAGCAGCTTAGTCTCCCGGGAGAAGAGGCGCTACTATGGCTACACCTTC.

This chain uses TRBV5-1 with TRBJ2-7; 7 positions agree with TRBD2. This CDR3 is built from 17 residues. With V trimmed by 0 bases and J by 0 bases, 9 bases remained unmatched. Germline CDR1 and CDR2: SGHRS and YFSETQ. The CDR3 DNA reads TGCGCCAGCAGCTTGGAGGGGAGCGGGACCGTCTCCTACGAGCAGTACGTC. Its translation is CASSLEGSGTVSYEQYV.

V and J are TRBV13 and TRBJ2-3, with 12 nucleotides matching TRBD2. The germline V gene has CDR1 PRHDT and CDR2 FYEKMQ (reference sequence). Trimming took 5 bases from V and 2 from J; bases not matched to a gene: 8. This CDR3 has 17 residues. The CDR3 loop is CASSLLGLAGITDTQYF. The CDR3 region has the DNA TGTGCCAGCAGCCTTCTAGGACTAGCGGGGATCACAGATACGCAGTATTTT.

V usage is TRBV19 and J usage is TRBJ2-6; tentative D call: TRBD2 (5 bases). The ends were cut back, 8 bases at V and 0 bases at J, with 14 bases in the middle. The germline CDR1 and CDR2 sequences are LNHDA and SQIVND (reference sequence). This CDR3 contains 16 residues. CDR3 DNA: TGTGCCAGTTCCAAAGGACGGGACTCTGGGGCCAACGTCCTGACTTTC. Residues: CASSKGRDSGANVLTF.

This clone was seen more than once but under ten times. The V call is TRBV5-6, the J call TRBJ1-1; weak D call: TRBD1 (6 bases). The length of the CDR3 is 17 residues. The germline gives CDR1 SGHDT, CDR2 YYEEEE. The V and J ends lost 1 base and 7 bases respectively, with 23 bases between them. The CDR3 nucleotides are TGTGCCAGCAGCTTGCTCCAGGGGCGCGGGTTGGGAGTTGAAGCTTTCTTT. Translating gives CASSLLQGRGLGVEAFF.

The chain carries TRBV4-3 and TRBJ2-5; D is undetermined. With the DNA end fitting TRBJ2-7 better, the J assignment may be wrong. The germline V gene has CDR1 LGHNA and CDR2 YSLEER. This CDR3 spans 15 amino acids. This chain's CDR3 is CASSQESVRGYEQYF. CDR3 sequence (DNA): TGCGCCAGCAGCCAAGAGTCGGTCAGAGGCTACGAGCAGTACTTC.

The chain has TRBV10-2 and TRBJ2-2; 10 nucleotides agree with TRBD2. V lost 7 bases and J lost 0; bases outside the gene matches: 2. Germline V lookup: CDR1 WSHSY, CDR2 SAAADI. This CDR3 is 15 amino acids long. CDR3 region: CASNGLAANTGELFF. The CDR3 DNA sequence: TGCGCCAGCAACGGACTAGCGGCGAACACCGGGGAGCTGTTTTTT.

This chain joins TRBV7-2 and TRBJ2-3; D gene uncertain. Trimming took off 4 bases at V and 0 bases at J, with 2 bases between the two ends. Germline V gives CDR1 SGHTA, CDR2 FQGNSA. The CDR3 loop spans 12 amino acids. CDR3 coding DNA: TGTGCCAGCAGCTCGAGCACAGATACGCAGTATTTT. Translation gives CASSSSTDTQYF.

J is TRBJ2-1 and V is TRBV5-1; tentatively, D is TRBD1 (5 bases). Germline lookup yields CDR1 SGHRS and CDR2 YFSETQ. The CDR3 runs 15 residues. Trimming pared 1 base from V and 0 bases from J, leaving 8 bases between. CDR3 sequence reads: CASSLQGSSYNEQFF. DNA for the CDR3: TGCGCCAGCAGCTTGCAGGGTAGCTCCTACAATGAGCAGTTCTTC. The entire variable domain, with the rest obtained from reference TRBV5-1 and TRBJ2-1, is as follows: KAGVTQTPRYLIKTRGQQVTLSCSPISGHRSVSWYQQTPGQGLQFLFEYFSETQRNKGNFPGRFSGRQFSNSRSEMNVSTLELGDSALYLCASSLQGSSYNEQFFGPGTRLTVL.

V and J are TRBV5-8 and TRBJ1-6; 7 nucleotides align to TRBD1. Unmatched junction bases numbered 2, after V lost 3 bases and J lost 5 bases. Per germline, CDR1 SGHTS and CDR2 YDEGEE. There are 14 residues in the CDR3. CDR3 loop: CASSWDSNNSPLHF. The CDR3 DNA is TGTGCCAGCAGCTGGGACAGTAATAATTCACCCCTCCACTTT.

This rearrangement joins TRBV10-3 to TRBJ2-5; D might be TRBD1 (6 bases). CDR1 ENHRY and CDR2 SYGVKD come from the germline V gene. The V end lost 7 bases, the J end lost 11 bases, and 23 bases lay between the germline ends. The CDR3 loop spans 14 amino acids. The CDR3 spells CAITRTPDSIEQYF. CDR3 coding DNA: TGTGCCATCACCAGGACCCCGGACAGCATTGAGCAGTACTTC.

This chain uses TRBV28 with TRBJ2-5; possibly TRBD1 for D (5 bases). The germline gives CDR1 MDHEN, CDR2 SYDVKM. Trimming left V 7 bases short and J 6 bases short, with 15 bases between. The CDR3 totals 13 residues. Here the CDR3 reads CASKSAGFKTQYF. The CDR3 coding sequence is TGTGCCAGCAAGTCCGCAGGGTTCAAGACCCAGTACTTC.